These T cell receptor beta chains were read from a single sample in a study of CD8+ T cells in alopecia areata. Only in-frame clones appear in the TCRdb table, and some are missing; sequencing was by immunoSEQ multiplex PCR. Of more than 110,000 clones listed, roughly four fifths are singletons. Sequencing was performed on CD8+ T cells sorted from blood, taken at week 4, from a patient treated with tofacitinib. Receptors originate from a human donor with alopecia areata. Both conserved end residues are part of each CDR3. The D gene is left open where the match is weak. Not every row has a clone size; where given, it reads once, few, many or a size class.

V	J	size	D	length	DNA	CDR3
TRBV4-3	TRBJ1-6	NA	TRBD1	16	TGCGCCAGCAGCCAAGGACAGGGGTCCTATAATTCACCCCTCCACTTT	CASSQGQGSYNSPLHF
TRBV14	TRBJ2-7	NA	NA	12	TGTGCCAGCAGCCAAGAATGGGACGAGCAGTACTTC	CASSQEWDEQYF
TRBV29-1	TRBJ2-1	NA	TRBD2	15	TGCAGCGTCCAACGGACTAGCGGGGGGGCCGATGAGCAGTTCTTC	CSVQRTSGGADEQFF
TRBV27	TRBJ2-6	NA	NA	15	TGTGCCAGCAGTTTAAGGGGAACTGGGGCCAACGTCCTGACTTTC	CASSLRGTGANVLTF
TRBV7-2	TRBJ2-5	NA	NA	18	TGTGCCAGCAGCTTAGGGGCCTGGAAAACTGCGTACCAAGAGACCCAGTACTTC	CASSLGAWKTAYQETQYF
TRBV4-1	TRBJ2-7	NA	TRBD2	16	TGCGCCAGCAGCCAAGAGCTAGCGGGGGGGTTTTACGAGCAGTACTTC	CASSQELAGGFYEQYF
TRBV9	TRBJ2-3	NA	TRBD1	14	TGTGCCAGCAGCTCCGGACAGGGGTCAGATACGCAGTATTTT	CASSSGQGSDTQYF
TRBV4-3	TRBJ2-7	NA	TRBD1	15	TGCGCCAGCAGCCACGCCGGGACAGGACCCTACGAGCAGTACTTC	CASSHAGTGPYEQYF
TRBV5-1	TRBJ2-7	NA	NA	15	TGCGCCAGCAGATTGAGTGACGGGCTCCTCTACGAGCAGTACTTC	CASRLSDGLLYEQYF
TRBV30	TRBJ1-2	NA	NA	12	TGTGCCTGGAGTGTAGGGGGTAATGGCTACACCTTC	CAWSVGGNGYTF
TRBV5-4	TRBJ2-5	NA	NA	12	TGTGCCAGCAGCTTGGGGACTGGAGAGCAGTACTTC	CASSLGTGEQYF
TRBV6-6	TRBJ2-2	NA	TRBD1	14	TGTGCCAGCAGTTACGCCGACAGGGGTGGGGAGCTGTTTTTT	CASSYADRGGELFF
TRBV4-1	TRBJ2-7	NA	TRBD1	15	TGCGCCAGCAGCCAACCGGGACAGGGATTCCACGAGCAGTACTTC	CASSQPGQGFHEQYF
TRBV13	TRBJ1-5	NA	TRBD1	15	TGTGCCAGCAGCTTACGGGGACAGGGCCGTCAGCCCCAGCATTTT	CASSLRGQGRQPQHF
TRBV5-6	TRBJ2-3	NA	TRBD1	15	TGTGCCAGCAGCCCCCCGGGCAGGGGGACAGATACGCAGTATTTT	CASSPPGRGTDTQYF
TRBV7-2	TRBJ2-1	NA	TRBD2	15	TGTGCCAGCAGCTTAGAGGGACTAGCGGGGGGAGAGCAGTTCTTC	CASSLEGLAGGEQFF
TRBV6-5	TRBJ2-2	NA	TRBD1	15	TGTGCCACCGAGATAGGGACAGGGGAGACCGGGGAGCTGTTTTTT	CATEIGTGETGELFF
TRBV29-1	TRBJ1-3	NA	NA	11	TGCAGCGTTGACCGGGTCGACACCATATATTTT	CSVDRVDTIYF
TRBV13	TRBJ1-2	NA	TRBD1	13	TGTGCCAGCAGCTTAGAGAAGGGGGCTAGCTACACCTTC	CASSLEKGASYTF
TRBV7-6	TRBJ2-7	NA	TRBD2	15	TGTGCCAGCAGCTTAGGAGGGACTAGTCTTTACGAGCAGTACTTC	CASSLGGTSLYEQYF
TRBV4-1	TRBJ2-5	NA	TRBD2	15	TGCGCCAGCAGCGACGACTTTTCGGGGGGAGAGACCCAGTACTTC	CASSDDFSGGETQYF
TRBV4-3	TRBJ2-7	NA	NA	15	TGCGCCAGCAGCCCGGGTATGCAGGGAGCTTACGAACAGTACTTC	CASSPGMQGAYEQYF
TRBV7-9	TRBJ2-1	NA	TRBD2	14	TGTGCCAGCAGCTTAGCGTCTGGTGGGACTAGCAAGTTCTTC	CASSLASGGTSKFF
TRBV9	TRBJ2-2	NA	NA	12	TGTGCCAGTGGGCCCTGGGCCGGGGAGCTGTTTTTT	CASGPWAGELFF
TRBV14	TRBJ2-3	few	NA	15	TGTGCCAGCAGCCAATTCAACAGATTAGCGGATACGCAGTATTTT	CASSQFNRLADTQYF
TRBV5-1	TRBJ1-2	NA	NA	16	TGCGCCAGCAGCTTGGCTGAAGGACAGATTGGCTATGGCTACACCTTC	CASSLAEGQIGYGYTF
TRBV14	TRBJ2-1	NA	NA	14	TGTGCCAGCAGCCAAGGCCAAGGGGGCAATGAGCAGTTCTTC	CASSQGQGGNEQFF
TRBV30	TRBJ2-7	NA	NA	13	TGTGCCTGGGACACCAGACCAGGGGCCGAGCAGTACTTC	CAWDTRPGAEQYF
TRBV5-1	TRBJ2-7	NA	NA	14	TGCGCCAGCACCTCGACAGGTAAACCCTACGAGCAGTACTTC	CASTSTGKPYEQYF
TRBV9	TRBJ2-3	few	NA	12	TGTGCCAGCAGCCCAAAAGGGGACCCGCAGTATTTT	CASSPKGDPQYF
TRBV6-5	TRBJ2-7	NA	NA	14	TGTGCCAGCAGTGTTTTTGGCTCGGGGCACGAGCAGTACTTC	CASSVFGSGHEQYF
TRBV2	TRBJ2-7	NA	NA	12	TGTGCCAGCAGTGAAAGTGAAGGGGAGCAGTACTTC	CASSESEGEQYF
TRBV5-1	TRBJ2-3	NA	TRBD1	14	TGCGCCAGCAGCTTGGGACAGGGCTCAGATACGCAGTATTTT	CASSLGQGSDTQYF
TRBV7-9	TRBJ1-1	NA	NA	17	TGTGCCAGCAGCTCCGCGACGGCCCGGGGCTTTAACACTGAAGCTTTCTTT	CASSSATARGFNTEAFF
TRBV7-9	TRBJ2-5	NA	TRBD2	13	TGTGCCAGCAGTCCAGGACTAGAAGAGACCCAGTACTTC	CASSPGLEETQYF
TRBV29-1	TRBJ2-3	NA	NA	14	TGCAGCGTTGAGGCTGACTATAACACAGATACGCAGTATTTT	CSVEADYNTDTQYF
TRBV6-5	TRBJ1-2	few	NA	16	TGTGCCAGCAGTTACTCTAGGCAGGTGGCTAACTATGGCTACACCTTC	CASSYSRQVANYGYTF
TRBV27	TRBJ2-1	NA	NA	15	TGTGCCAGCAGTTTATATGGGACCCTATACAATGAGCAGTTCTTC	CASSLYGTLYNEQFF
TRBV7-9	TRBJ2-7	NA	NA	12	TGTGCCAGCAGCACCCGATCCTACGAGCAGTACTTC	CASSTRSYEQYF
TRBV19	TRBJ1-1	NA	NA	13	TGTGCCAGTAGTATTGCCCCAGGGGTAGCAGCTTTCTTT	CASSIAPGVAAFF
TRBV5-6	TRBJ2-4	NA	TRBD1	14	TGTGCCAGCAGCTCGGACAGGGTGGTGGAGATTCAGTACTTC	CASSSDRVVEIQYF
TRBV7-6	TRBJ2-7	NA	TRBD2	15	TGTGCCAGCAGCCCCTCCAGCGGGGGGTCCTACGAGCAGTACTTC	CASSPSSGGSYEQYF
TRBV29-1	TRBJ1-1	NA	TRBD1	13	TGCAGCGCCGGACAGGGGTTGAACACTGAAGCTTTCTTT	CSAGQGLNTEAFF
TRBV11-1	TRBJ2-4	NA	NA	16	TGTGCCAGCAGCCTCCGCGTGTTGGCTCCCAAAAACATTCAGTACTTC	CASSLRVLAPKNIQYF
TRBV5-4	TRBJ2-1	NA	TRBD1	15	TGTGCCAGCAGGAACCGGGACAGGGAGTACAATGAGCAGTTCTTC	CASRNRDREYNEQFF
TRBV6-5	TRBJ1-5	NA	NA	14	TGTGCCAGCAGTTACAATGAGGACAATCAGCCCCAGCATTTT	CASSYNEDNQPQHF
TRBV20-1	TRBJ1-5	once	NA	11	TGCAGTGCTAGAGCCAATCAGCCCCAGCATTTT	CSARANQPQHF